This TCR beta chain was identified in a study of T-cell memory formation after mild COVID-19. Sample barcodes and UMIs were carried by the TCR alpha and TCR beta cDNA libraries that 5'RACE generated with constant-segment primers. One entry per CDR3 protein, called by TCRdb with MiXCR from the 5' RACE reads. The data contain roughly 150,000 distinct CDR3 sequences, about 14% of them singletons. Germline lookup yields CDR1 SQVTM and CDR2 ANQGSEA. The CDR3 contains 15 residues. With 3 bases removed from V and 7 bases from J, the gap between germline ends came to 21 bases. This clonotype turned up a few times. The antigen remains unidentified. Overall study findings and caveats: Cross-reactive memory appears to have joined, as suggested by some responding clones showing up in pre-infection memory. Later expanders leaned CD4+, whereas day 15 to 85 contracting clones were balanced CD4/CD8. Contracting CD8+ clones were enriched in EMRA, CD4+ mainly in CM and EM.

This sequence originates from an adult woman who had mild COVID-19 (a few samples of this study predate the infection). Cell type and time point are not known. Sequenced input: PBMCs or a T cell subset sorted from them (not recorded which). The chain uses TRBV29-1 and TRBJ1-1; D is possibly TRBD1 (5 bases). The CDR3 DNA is TGCAGCGTTGAGGTGGGGGGACGCAGGAACGGTGAAGCTTTCTTT. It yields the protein CSVEVGGRRNGEAFF. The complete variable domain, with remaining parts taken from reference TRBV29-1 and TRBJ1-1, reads SAVISQKPSRDICQRGTSLTIQCQVDSQVTMMFWYRQQPGQSLTLIATANQGSEATYESGFVIDKFPISRPNLTFSTLTVSNMSPEDSSIYLCSVEVGGRRNGEAFFGQGTRLTVV.